What follows are 28 T cell receptor beta chains derived from one specimen sequenced in a study of CD8 T cells in ankylosing spondylitis. Whole-study results and caveats: A motif in TCR beta, a set of eight highly homologous variants, appeared characteristic of ankylosing spondylitis blood.

For these TCRs, the target antigens are not known. TCRdb independently ran MiXCR on the 5' RACE reads; one entry per CDR3 protein. Of over 700,000 distinct CDR3 sequences in the sample, 15% to 20% were seen once. The sequenced sample was blood, either unsorted or a sorted T cell fraction (not recorded which). The origin of the receptors is a male donor with ankylosing spondylitis.

This clonotype was seen more than once but under ten times. The chain links TRBV12-5 to TRBJ2-7; D gene ambiguous. From germline, CDR1 is LGHNT and CDR2 FRNRAP. The ends were cut back, 0 bases at V and 2 bases at J, with 11 bases in the middle. CDR3 size: 15 residues. The CDR3 DNA is TGTGCTAGTGGTTTGGTAAGGGCGGATACCTACGAGCAGTACTTC. Translated, it gives CASGLVRADTYEQYF.

This clonotype was observed a handful of times. The V and J genes are TRBV25-1 and TRBJ2-1; possibly TRBD2 for D (6 bases). Germline loops: CDR1 MGHDK, CDR2 SYGVNS. The length of the CDR3 is 15 residues. V dropped 3 bases and J dropped 6 bases, with 15 bases sitting between them. The CDR3 DNA sequence: TGTGCCAGCAGTGATTCCGGGGGTCGGCTCAATGAGCAGTTCTTC. Its translation is CASSDSGGRLNEQFF.

The rearrangement uses TRBV7-9 and TRBJ2-2; the match to TRBD1 covers 7 bases. J lost 2 bases, V lost 6 bases, and 6 bases had no gene match. Germline assignment: CDR1 SEHNR and CDR2 FQNEAQ (reference sequence). The CDR3 runs to 15 residues. CDR3 sequence: CASSWDRANTGELFF. The CDR3 DNA sequence: TGTGCCAGCAGTTGGGACAGAGCAAACACCGGGGAGCTGTTTTTT.

This clonotype showed up just a few times. J is TRBJ1-2 and V is TRBV29-1; no firm D call. This CDR3 has 12 amino acids. The germline V gene has CDR1 SQVTM and CDR2 ANQGSEA. V was clipped by 1 base and J by 8 bases, with 11 bases between them. The CDR3 protein is CSVEAAPGGYTF. The CDR3 nucleotides are TGCAGCGTTGAAGCGGCCCCGGGGGGCTACACCTTC. The full variable domain, its missing parts supplied by reference TRBV29-1 and TRBJ1-2, is SAVISQKPSRDICQRGTSLTIQCQVDSQVTMMFWYRQQPGQSLTLIATANQGSEATYESGFVIDKFPISRPNLTFSTLTVSNMSPEDSSIYLCSVEAAPGGYTFGSGTRLTVV.

This rearrangement joins TRBV4-1 to TRBJ2-1, with 8 nucleotides matching TRBD2. The CDR3 has 17 residues. The germline V gene has CDR1 MGHRA and CDR2 YSYEKL. V was clipped by 0 bases and J by 0 bases; unmatched bases: 4. The CDR3 nucleotides are TGCGCCAGCAGCCAAGATCTCCTAGCGGGCTCCTACAATGAGCAGTTCTTC. This encodes CASSQDLLAGSYNEQFF.

This clonotype appeared a few times. V gene TRBV12-3 or TRBV12-4 combines with J gene TRBJ2-3, with TRBD2 matching over 7 bases. This CDR3 has 15 residues. J was trimmed by 2 bases and V by 5 bases; bases with no gene match: 7. CDR3 sequence (DNA): TGTGCCAGCAGTCCAAGCGGGGCCGCCACAGATACGCAGTATTTT. Its protein is CASSPSGAATDTQYF.

The chain is built from TRBV29-1 and TRBJ1-2, with TRBD1 as a possible D gene (5 bases). The CDR3 is 14 amino acids. Germline loops: CDR1 SQVTM, CDR2 ANQGSEA. The V and J ends lost 8 bases and 7 bases respectively, with 23 bases between them. CDR3 DNA sequence: TGCAGCACACCTCAAACAGGAACCTATAGTGGCTACACCTTC. Translated: CSTPQTGTYSGYTF.

This clonotype turned up a few times. The rearrangement uses TRBV2 and TRBJ2-7; 7 bases map to TRBD1. The CDR3 covers 18 residues. V trimming: 4 bases; J trimming: 2 bases; junction bases outside the gene matches: 17. The germline V gene has CDR1 SNHLY and CDR2 FYNNEI. DNA for the CDR3: TGTGCCAGCAGTGCCACCTCCCTTTCCCTAACAGGGGCCTACGAGCAGTACTTC. Amino acids: CASSATSLSLTGAYEQYF.

This clonotype came up a few times. The chain combines TRBV29-1 with TRBJ1-2; 8 bases agree with TRBD1. Unmatched junction bases numbered 5, after V lost 6 bases and J lost 5 bases. The CDR3 extends over 12 amino acids. Germline V gene sequence: CDR1 SQVTM, CDR2 ANQGSEA. The chain's CDR3 is CSVIRGPYGYTF. CDR3 nucleotides: TGCAGCGTAATCAGGGGGCCGTATGGCTACACCTTC.

This clonotype was seen at least ten times. The chain carries TRBV7-8 and TRBJ1-1; weak D call: TRBD1 (6 bases). V lost 5 bases and J 8 bases, leaving 21 bases between the germline ends. The V gene's germline CDR1 is SGHVS and CDR2 FQNEAQ. This CDR3 spans 15 amino acids. CDR3 DNA sequence: TGTGCCAGCAGCCTCATCCGGGGACACCTGGGCGAAGCTTTCTTT. Translating it yields CASSLIRGHLGEAFF.

This clonotype was seen a few times. The V call is TRBV20-1, the J call TRBJ2-3; the match to TRBD2 covers 16 bases. With V trimmed by 4 bases and J by 8 bases, 12 bases remained unmatched. From germline, CDR1 is DFQATT and CDR2 SNEGSKA (reference sequence). This CDR3 region has 17 residues. CDR3 bases: TGCAGTGCTAAGACTGCCGGGACTAGCGGGAGGGAAGCTACGCAGTATTTT. Its translation is CSAKTAGTSGREATQYF.

This clonotype was recorded a few times. The chain combines TRBV30 with TRBJ2-1, with TRBD1 matching over 10 bases. The CDR3 loop spans 13 amino acids. Germline V lookup: CDR1 GTSNPN, CDR2 SVGIG (reference sequence). J lost 9 bases, V lost 5 bases, and 7 bases had no gene match. This CDR3 reads CAWDRTGGSEQFF. The CDR3, as DNA: TGTGCCTGGGATAGGACAGGGGGGTCTGAGCAGTTCTTC.

This sequence joins TRBV24-1 and TRBJ2-1; TRBD2 agrees at 8 bases. The CDR3 sequence is 17 residues long. V gave up 5 bases and J gave up 8 bases; unmatched junction bases: 16. CDR1 is KGHDR and CDR2 is SFDVKD in the germline V gene. CDR3 nucleotides: TGTGCCACCAGTGGCCGACACCAGCGGGAGCTCTCCCATGAGCAGTTCTTC. Its protein product is CATSGRHQRELSHEQFF.

V gene TRBV28 combines with J gene TRBJ1-2; D gene unclear. V was trimmed by 7 bases and J by 0 bases, leaving 9 bases between them. The V gene's germline CDR1 is MDHEN and CDR2 SYDVKM. The CDR3 is 13 amino acids. CDR3 loop: CASNQYSNYGYTF. CDR3 nucleotides: TGTGCCAGCAACCAGTACTCTAACTATGGCTACACCTTC.

The CDR3 spells CASSLRESVYNEQFF. CDR3 sequence (DNA): TGTGCCAGCAGCTTACGCGAAAGTGTCTACAATGAGCAGTTCTTC. This chain uses TRBV11-2 with TRBJ2-1; D uncertain. V was shortened by 2 bases and J by 3 bases, with 11 bases between the two germline ends. The CDR3 loop spans 15 amino acids. Germline values: CDR1 SGHAT, CDR2 FQNNGV.

The rearrangement joins TRBV20-1 to TRBJ2-3, with TRBD2 matching 7 bases. Trimming cost V 5 bases and J 9 bases; bases outside gene matches: 8. The CDR3 is made up of 12 amino acids. Per germline, CDR1 DFQATT and CDR2 SNEGSKA (reference sequence). CDR3 sequence reads: CSAVEGRGTQYF. The CDR3 bases are TGCAGTGCTGTCGAAGGGCGGGGGACGCAGTATTTT.

This clonotype was seen only a few times. This chain links TRBV7-9 with TRBJ1-2, with 9 bases aligning to TRBD1. The trim removed 5 bases at V and 6 bases at J, leaving 7 bases unmatched. Germline assignment: CDR1 SEHNR and CDR2 FQNEAQ (reference sequence). The CDR3 is made up of 14 amino acids. CDR3 nucleotides: TGTGCCAGCAGCCCACAAGGACAGGGGAATGGCTACACCTTC. It encodes CASSPQGQGNGYTF.

About this clonotype itself: One end of the junction varies from germline; a read error may be responsible. The CDR3 nucleotides are TGCGCCAGCAGCCAAGTATTCGACAGGGAGCCGTTCTTC. Amino acids: CASSQVFDREPFF. This chain links TRBV4-1 with TRBJ2-1; 7 nucleotides agree with TRBD1. The CDR3 has 13 amino acids. The germline V gene has CDR1 MGHRA and CDR2 YSYEKL.

This chain connects TRBV6-5 to TRBJ1-5; D may be TRBD1 (5 bases). Trimming pared 2 bases from V and 9 bases from J, leaving 17 bases between. Germline CDR1 is MNHEY and CDR2 is SVGAGI. The CDR3 length is 15 residues. The CDR3 bases are TGTGCCAGCAGTTACGGGGGACCGGTAGTATCGCCCCAGCATTTT. Translation: CASSYGGPVVSPQHF.

This clonotype was seen more than once but under ten times. This rearrangement joins TRBV20-1 to TRBJ2-3; 9 bases fit TRBD2. Germline lookup yields CDR1 DFQATT and CDR2 SNEGSKA (reference sequence). The CDR3 spans 16 residues. The V and J ends lost 6 bases and 3 bases, in that order; junction bases with no gene match: 13. The CDR3 here is CSAPGLAGFLTDTQYF. CDR3 sequence (DNA): TGCAGTGCCCCCGGGCTAGCGGGATTTCTAACAGATACGCAGTATTTT.

At least ten counts were recorded for this clonotype. The chain recombines TRBV6-5 with TRBJ1-2, with TRBD1 as a possible D gene (5 bases). The CDR3 is 15 residues long. Germline CDR1 MNHEY, CDR2 SVGAGI. With 7 bases removed from V and 4 bases from J, the gap between germline ends came to 19 bases. The CDR3 is CASTPRGGKRYGYTF. CDR3 sequence (DNA): TGTGCCAGCACCCCCCGGGGGGGGAAGCGCTATGGCTACACCTTC.

This clonotype has a handful of counts. V is TRBV20-1 and J is TRBJ2-5, with 11 nucleotides matching TRBD2. Germline V lookup: CDR1 DFQATT, CDR2 SNEGSKA (reference sequence). Losses at the gene ends were 2 bases for V and 2 bases for J; bases not matched to a gene: 13. This CDR3 is built from 18 residues. In nucleotides, the CDR3 is TGCAGTGCTAGAACTTTGACTAGCGGGGTTCCTCTTCAAGAGACCCAGTACTTC. It yields the protein CSARTLTSGVPLQETQYF.

This clonotype was picked up a small number of times. The chain recombines TRBV6-1 with TRBJ1-1; unclear D gene. The germline V and J ends were trimmed by 6 bases and 5 bases, with 22 bases remaining between them. Germline CDR1 is MNHNS and CDR2 is SASEGT. CDR3 size: 16 residues. The CDR3 DNA reads as TGTGCCAGCAGCCCTACCGAGGTACTATCGTGGACTGAAGCTTTCTTT. Translating it yields CASSPTEVLSWTEAFF.

The chain uses TRBV5-1 and TRBJ2-7; 8 positions agree with TRBD2. CDR1 is SGHRS, CDR2 YFSETQ, per germline. The CDR3 contains 17 residues. V trimming: 4 bases; J trimming: 0 bases; junction bases outside the gene matches: 12. CDR3 sequence: CASSPRRGLDLSYEQYF. For the CDR3, the DNA is TGCGCCAGCAGCCCGAGGCGGGGACTAGATCTCTCCTACGAGCAGTACTTC.

A few counts support this clonotype. The J gene is TRBJ2-1, the V gene TRBV7-9; D is perhaps TRBD2 (7 bases). This CDR3 comprises 11 residues. CDR1 and CDR2 from the germline V gene are SEHNR and FQNEAQ (reference sequence). V was clipped by 1 base and J by 15 bases, with 10 bases between them. Written as DNA, the CDR3 is TGTGCCAGCAGCTTAGAGGGGGGGCCGTTCTTC. It specifies CASSLEGGPFF.

This clonotype has just a few counts. The J gene is TRBJ2-7, the V gene TRBV9; TRBD2 matches at 12 bases. From germline, CDR1 is SGDLS and CDR2 YYNGEE. The CDR3 is 16 residues long. Trimming took 4 bases from V and 2 from J; bases not matched to a gene: 7. The CDR3 bases are TGTGCCAGCAGCACAGGGACTAGCGGGTCTACCTACGAGCAGTACTTC. Translating it yields CASSTGTSGSTYEQYF.

The sample holds a few counts of this clonotype. DNA of the CDR3: TGTGCCAGCTCCACTGACGATGAGCAGTTCTTC. It yields the protein CASSTDDEQFF. The chain uses TRBV18 and TRBJ2-1; D is ambiguous. CDR1 and CDR2 from the germline V gene are KGHSH and LQKENI. The CDR3 length is 11 residues. Trimming took off 6 bases at V and 8 bases at J, with 8 bases between the two ends.

The gene calls are TRBV20-1 and TRBJ2-5; D gene uncertain. Between the trimmed V and J ends, which lost 1 base and 3 bases, there was a span of 12 bases. The CDR3 has 14 amino acids. Per germline, CDR1 DFQATT and CDR2 SNEGSKA (reference sequence). The CDR3 DNA follows: TGCAGTGCTAGAGGCCGACAACTGAAAGAGACCCAGTACTTC. Protein product: CSARGRQLKETQYF.